This T cell receptor (beta chain) emerged from a study of T cell responses to AZD1222 COVID-19 vaccine. The study's findings and limits: Vaccine-related CD4 TCRs covered spike, predominating at 160-218 and 743-854.

Trimming removed 2 bases from V and 5 bases from J; junction bases left unmatched: 9. CDR1 and CDR2 (germline): SGHRS, YFSETQ. The CDR3 sequence is 15 residues long. A few counts support this clone. Antigen unknown. Some clones are missing from TCRdb's copy, which holds only in-frame ones; the method was immunoSEQ multiplex PCR. This table holds about 73,000 clones, approximately 92% found once. The input for sequencing was peripheral blood, taken 28 days after the second AZD1222 dose. The clonotype comes from an adult who received the AZD1222 COVID-19 vaccine. The chain is built from TRBV5-1 and TRBJ1-1; 7 bases fit TRBD1. In DNA, the CDR3 is TGCGCCAGCAGCTTAACACAGGGGAGGGGAACTGAAGCTTTCTTT. It is translated as CASSLTQGRGTEAFF. The full variable domain, completed using reference TRBV5-1 and TRBJ1-1, is KAGVTQTPRYLIKTRGQQVTLSCSPISGHRSVSWYQQTPGQGLQFLFEYFSETQRNKGNFPGRFSGRQFSNSRSEMNVSTLELGDSALYLCASSLTQGRGTEAFFGQGTRLTVV.